These 29 T cell receptor beta chains were all obtained from the same sample, sequenced in a study of T cells in localized non-small cell lung cancer. Profiling relied on immunoSEQ multiplex PCR, and the TCRdb table lists in-frame clones only, not all of them. The sample holds under 30,000 clones, about 86% seen once. This specimen consisted of peripheral blood, obtained before any cancer treatment. The receptor source for this set is a female donor of 60 years or more with stage I lung adenocarcinoma.

In this sample, this clone turned up a few times. The V and J genes are TRBV25-1 and TRBJ2-7; weak D call: TRBD1 (5 bases). The germline V gene encodes CDR1 MGHDK and CDR2 SYGVNS. The CDR3 totals 15 residues. The germline V and J ends were trimmed by 3 bases and 0 bases, with 12 bases remaining between them. CDR3 bases: TGTGCCAGCAGTGACGAGACAGTGATCTCCTACGAGCAGTACTTC. Its protein is CASSDETVISYEQYF.

This clone was observed a few times. J is TRBJ1-1 and V is TRBV2; no clear D gene. This CDR3 has 12 amino acids. In germline, CDR1 is SNHLY, CDR2 FYNNEI. V shed 8 bases and J shed 1 base, with 8 bases lying between them. In nucleotides, the CDR3 is TGTGCCAGCGTTAAACAGAACACTGAAGCTTTCTTT. Protein sequence: CASVKQNTEAFF. The full variable domain, rest sourced from reference TRBV2 and TRBJ1-1, is EPEVTQTPSHQVTQMGQEVILRCVPISNHLYFYWYRQILGQKVEFLVSFYNNEISEKSEIFDDQFSVERPDGSNFTLKIRSTKLEDSAMYFCASVKQNTEAFFGQGTRLTVV.

The chain combines TRBV7-2 with TRBJ1-1; possible D gene TRBD1, 5 bases. This CDR3 is built from 14 residues. V dropped 5 bases and J dropped 4 bases, with 14 bases sitting between them. The germline V gene encodes CDR1 SGHTA and CDR2 FQGNSA. CDR3 nucleotides: TGTGCCAGCAGCCACCCCAGTGGGACCACTGAAGCTTTCTTT. Its translation: CASSHPSGTTEAFF.

The rearrangement joins TRBV21-1 to TRBJ2-7; the DNA was not compared with TRBD1, the D call given in the table. TRBV21-1 is a pseudogene locus. This CDR3 region has 15 residues. CDR3 coding DNA: TGTGCCAGCAGCCGTCACGGGACAGGGAACGACGAGCAGTACTTC. Protein sequence: CASSRHGTGNDEQYF.

This chain connects TRBV5-6 to TRBJ2-5; tentatively, D is TRBD2 (5 bases). Per germline, CDR1 SGHDT and CDR2 YYEEEE. CDR3 length: 14 residues. The V end was cut by 1 base, the J end by 2 bases, with 9 bases between. The CDR3 sequence is CASSLYRGQETQYF. CDR3 coding DNA: TGTGCCAGCAGCTTGTATCGAGGGCAAGAGACCCAGTACTTC.

This clone was found once. The chain couples TRBV7-2 to TRBJ2-3, with 7 bases fitting TRBD1. This CDR3 has 13 amino acids. Germline V CDR1 and CDR2: SGHTA, FQGNSA. V shed 3 bases and J 6 bases; nucleotides not matched to a gene: 3. As DNA, the CDR3 is TGTGCCAGCAGCTTGGGACAGCCCGATACGCAGTATTTT. Translated: CASSLGQPDTQYF.

V and J are TRBV10-3 and TRBJ1-1, with D possibly matching TRBD1 (5 bases). CDR1 and CDR2 (germline): ENHRY, SYGVKD. The CDR3 is 13 residues long. Trimming took off 6 bases at V and 7 bases at J, with 15 bases between the two ends. CDR3 in DNA: TGTGCCATCAGCTCCCTTGGGGCAGATGAAGCTTTCTTT. It yields the protein CAISSLGADEAFF.

This clone was observed a few times. The J gene is TRBJ1-2, the V gene TRBV5-1, with TRBD1 matching over 8 bases. The germline gives CDR1 SGHRS, CDR2 YFSETQ. The V segment lost 1 base and the J segment 4 bases; nucleotides outside the gene matches: 3. The CDR3 has 14 amino acids. In DNA form, the CDR3 reads TGCGCCAGCAGCTTGTCAGGGGGCCTCTATGGCTACACCTTC. Protein product: CASSLSGGLYGYTF.

The V call is TRBV30, the J call TRBJ1-4; TRBD1 aligns across 9 bases. Germline values: CDR1 GTSNPN, CDR2 SVGIG (reference sequence). The length of the CDR3 is 14 residues. Germline trimming cut 3 bases from V and 7 bases from J; bases unmatched to any gene: 6. In DNA, the CDR3 is TGTGCCTGGAGCCTGGGGACAGGGAGTGAAAAACTGTTTTTT. This translates into CAWSLGTGSEKLFF.

The chain has TRBV7-9 and TRBJ1-4; 7 bases map to TRBD1. The CDR3 extends over 13 amino acids. In germline, CDR1 is SEHNR, CDR2 FQNEAQ (reference sequence). Unmatched junction bases numbered 8, after V lost 6 bases and J lost 10 bases. The DNA of the CDR3 is TGTGCCAGCAGTACAGACAGGGAGGGAAAACTGTTTTTT. Its translation is CASSTDREGKLFF.

The genes are TRBV7-8 and TRBJ2-5; 7 bases line up with TRBD2. CDR1 and CDR2 from the germline V gene are SGHVS and FQNEAQ. CDR3 length equals 15 residues. The J segment lost 2 bases and the V segment lost 3 bases, leaving 6 bases of the junction unmatched. The CDR3 is CASSFFGRTQETQYF. Written as DNA, the CDR3 is TGTGCCAGCAGCTTTTTCGGGAGGACACAAGAGACCCAGTACTTC.

This chain connects TRBV19 to TRBJ2-7; perhaps D is TRBD1 or TRBD2 (6 bases each). CDR3 length equals 14 residues. CDR1 LNHDA and CDR2 SQIVND come from the germline V gene (reference sequence). Trimming took off 3 bases at V and 2 bases at J, with 11 bases between the two ends. CDR3 region: CASSIDRGAYEQYF. CDR3 nucleotide sequence: TGTGCCAGTAGTATCGATAGGGGGGCCTACGAGCAGTACTTC.

The chain uses TRBV5-1 and TRBJ2-1; 7 nucleotides align to TRBD1. V shed 3 bases, J shed 0 bases, and the junction held 3 bases outside the gene matches. The germline V gene has CDR1 SGHRS and CDR2 YFSETQ. The CDR3 covers 15 residues. This CDR3 reads CASSSGTASYNEQFF. CDR3 in DNA: TGCGCCAGCAGCTCCGGGACAGCCTCCTACAATGAGCAGTTCTTC.

Details on this clone: At one of its ends the junction is not consistent with the germline gene, which may arise from a read error. The J gene is TRBJ2-7, the V gene TRBV30; TRBD1 matches at 9 bases. The CDR3 is 15 residues long. CDR1 is GTSNPN, CDR2 SVGIG, per germline (reference sequence). DNA for the CDR3: TGTGCCTGGAGTGTACGGGACAGGGAGTCCTCCGAGCAGTACTTC. Its protein product is CAWSVRDRESSEQYF.

The rearrangement links TRBV5-1 to TRBJ2-7; 8 nucleotides align to TRBD2. The CDR3 has 17 residues. The junction had 10 bases not matched to a gene; V was cut back by 0 bases and J by 2 bases. Looked up from germline, CDR1 is SGHRS and CDR2 is YFSETQ. As DNA, the CDR3 is TGCGCCAGCAGCTTGGCGGCGGCGGGGGGACACACCTACGAGCAGTACTTC. Translation gives CASSLAAAGGHTYEQYF.

This clone was found once. V gene TRBV2 combines with J gene TRBJ2-7; D is unresolved. From germline, CDR1 is SNHLY and CDR2 FYNNEI. Trimming removed 4 bases from V and 2 bases from J, with 12 bases in between. The CDR3 consists of 14 residues. CDR3 in DNA: TGTGCCAGCAGTGTAAGGGAAGGGACCTACGAGCAGTACTTC. This translates into CASSVREGTYEQYF.

This chain links TRBV27 with TRBJ1-2, with a tentative D call TRBD1 (6 bases). V shed 0 bases and J shed 8 bases, with 13 bases lying between them. Germline V gene lookup returns CDR1 MNHEY and CDR2 SMNVEV (reference sequence). This CDR3 spans 14 amino acids. The chain's CDR3 is CASSLSSGGQGYTF. The CDR3 coding sequence is TGTGCCAGCAGTTTATCGTCGGGGGGCCAGGGCTACACCTTC.

The genes are TRBV2 and TRBJ1-2, with TRBD1 as a possible D gene (6 bases). Trimming removed 1 base from V and 4 bases from J, with 7 bases in between. Germline V CDR1 and CDR2: SNHLY, FYNNEI. This CDR3 region has 13 residues. CDR3 residues: CASSEVRGYGYTF. The CDR3 coding sequence is TGTGCCAGCAGTGAAGTCAGGGGCTATGGCTACACCTTC.

This clone was seen a single time. J is TRBJ1-1 and V is TRBV29-1; D possibly corresponds to TRBD1 (5 bases). This CDR3 is 14 amino acids long. Per germline, CDR1 SQVTM and CDR2 ANQGSEA. The V end was cut by 2 bases, the J end by 1 base, with 11 bases between. CDR3 sequence reads: CSVERGSANTEAFF. As DNA, the CDR3 is TGCAGCGTTGAAAGGGGCTCAGCGAACACTGAAGCTTTCTTT.

CDR3 protein: CASSWGTGGHEQFF. The CDR3 DNA follows: TGTGCCAGCAGCTGGGGGACAGGGGGCCATGAGCAGTTCTTC. The chain couples TRBV7-9 to TRBJ2-1, with TRBD1 matching 12 bases. This CDR3 spans 14 amino acids. Germline V lookup: CDR1 SEHNR, CDR2 FQNEAQ (reference sequence). The V gene end was trimmed by 4 bases and the J gene end by 8 bases; junction bases not matched to a gene: 3.

The V call is TRBV29-1, the J call TRBJ1-1, with a weak D call TRBD1 (6 bases). V was clipped by 7 bases and J by 1 base, with 13 bases between them. This CDR3 comprises 13 residues. The germline CDR1 and CDR2 sequences are SQVTM and ANQGSEA. The CDR3 DNA sequence: TGCAGCGCCTACGGACAGACGAACACTGAAGCTTTCTTT. Translation gives CSAYGQTNTEAFF.

The chain combines TRBV7-9 with TRBJ1-1, with 8 bases lining up with TRBD1. V gave up 5 bases and J gave up 1 base; unmatched junction bases: 15. CDR1 and CDR2 from the germline V gene are SEHNR and FQNEAQ (reference sequence). The length of the CDR3 is 18 residues. The CDR3 sequence is CASSRRGTGGLRNTEAFF. For the CDR3, the DNA is TGTGCCAGCAGCCGGCGGGGAACAGGGGGACTTAGGAACACTGAAGCTTTCTTT.

This clone was found a few times. The chain uses TRBV19 and TRBJ2-2, with 9 bases that match TRBD2. The V gene's germline CDR1 is LNHDA and CDR2 SQIVND (reference sequence). J was trimmed by 4 bases and V by 1 base; bases with no gene match: 4. This CDR3 comprises 16 residues. The CDR3 DNA reads TGTGCCAGTAGTATAGTGCCTAGCGGGATCACCGGGGAGCTGTTTTTT. Translating gives CASSIVPSGITGELFF.

This chain joins TRBV7-8 and TRBJ1-1; D is perhaps TRBD1 (5 bases). CDR3 length equals 13 residues. The V gene lost 4 bases and the J gene lost 2 bases, with 8 bases spanning the gap. The germline gives CDR1 SGHVS, CDR2 FQNEAQ. CDR3 DNA sequence: TGTGCCAGCAGCTATCAGGGTAACACTGAAGCTTTCTTT. Protein: CASSYQGNTEAFF.

The chain recombines TRBV6-1 with TRBJ2-2; D is unresolved. CDR3 length: 14 residues. Germline CDR1 and CDR2: MNHNS and SASEGT. Trimming took off 7 bases at V and 0 bases at J, with 9 bases between the two ends. Here the CDR3 reads CASTTGPNTGELFF. In DNA, the CDR3 is TGTGCCAGCACCACGGGCCCGAACACCGGGGAGCTGTTTTTT.

The chain couples TRBV14 to TRBJ2-1; 9 nucleotides line up with TRBD2. This CDR3 has 15 residues. Unmatched junction bases numbered 4, after V lost 2 bases and J lost 5 bases. Per germline, CDR1 SGHDN and CDR2 FVKESK. The CDR3 loop is CASSQILAGNNEQFF. CDR3 bases: TGTGCCAGCAGCCAAATTCTAGCGGGGAACAATGAGCAGTTCTTC.

This chain links TRBV5-7 with TRBJ2-7; TRBD2 agrees at 7 bases. TRBV5-7 is treated as an ORF (open reading frame) with a function not yet certain. Germline trimming cut 3 bases from V and 3 bases from J; bases unmatched to any gene: 9. The CDR3 is made up of 15 amino acids. CDR3 in amino acids: CASSSLVGGGYEQYF. The DNA of the CDR3 is TGTGCCAGCAGCTCGCTCGTTGGGGGGGGCTACGAGCAGTACTTC.

This chain joins TRBV30 and TRBJ2-7; D gene uncertain. This CDR3 comprises 14 residues. V was cut by 0 bases and J by 2 bases, with 11 bases left in between. Germline CDR1 and CDR2: GTSNPN and SVGIG (reference sequence). The CDR3 DNA is TGTGCCTGGAGTGTACGTAACTGGCCCTACGAGCAGTACTTC. It translates to CAWSVRNWPYEQYF.

The CDR3 sequence is CASSKTRTRGEKLFF. In DNA form, the CDR3 reads TGTGCCAGCAGCAAAACACGCACACGGGGTGAAAAACTGTTTTTT. J is TRBJ1-4 and V is TRBV5-4; D ambiguous. The V end was cut by 4 bases, the J end by 7 bases, with 17 bases between. In germline, CDR1 is SGHNT, CDR2 YYREEE (reference sequence). This CDR3 has 15 residues.